This entry concerns a single T cell receptor (beta chain). This sample is drawn from a study of blood T cell repertoires in COVID-19. This CDR3 spans 15 amino acids. Germline V gene sequence: CDR1 SGDLS, CDR2 YYNGEE. V lost 2 bases, J lost 4 bases, and 13 bases lay in between. Measured with immunoSEQ multiplex PCR; TCRdb has only the in-frame clones, and not every one. The repertoire has roughly 330,000 clones, roughly 90% of them found once; the top ten carry roughly 6.7%. Input material: peripheral blood. The sequence came from a man between 18 and 35 years old who had recovered from COVID-19. The rearrangement joins TRBV9 to TRBJ2-1, with D maybe TRBD2 (5 bases). The CDR3 is CASSVSGPGYNEQFF. The CDR3 nucleotides read TGTGCCAGCAGCGTGAGCGGACCTGGGTACAATGAGCAGTTCTTC.